These T cell receptor beta chains were read from a single sample in a study of cytomegalovirus exposure and HLA in healthy donors. Sequencing used immunoSEQ multiplex PCR; TCRdb keeps in-frame clones, though not all of them. This sample has roughly 150,000 clones; 66% occur once, and the top ten carry about 1.5%. What was sequenced was PBMCs. These receptors were taken from a human donor in good health. CDR3s include the opening cysteine and the closing phenylalanine or tryptophan. D genes are given only for firm matches. The size of a clone is reported for some rows only, either as once, few or many, or as a class for expanded clones.

D	V	size	J	CDR3	DNA
TRBD2	TRBV5-4	few	TRBJ2-7	CASTPGGGTSSYEQYF	TGTGCCAGCACCCCGGGGGGGGGCACCTCCTCCTACGAGCAGTACTTC
NA	TRBV4-1	NA	TRBJ2-7	CASSPGGVIYEQYF	TGCGCCAGCAGCCCCGGAGGGGTGATTTACGAGCAGTACTTC
NA	TRBV9	NA	TRBJ1-1	CASSQAQGGNTEAFF	TGTGCCAGCAGCCAAGCCCAGGGTGGGAACACTGAAGCTTTCTTT
NA	TRBV19	NA	TRBJ2-7	CASSMDGAYEQYF	TGTGCCAGTAGTATGGATGGAGCCTACGAGCAGTACTTC
NA	TRBV18	few	TRBJ2-2	CASSPGTDTGELFF	TGTGCCAGCTCACCAGGGACTGACACCGGGGAGCTGTTTTTT
TRBD2	TRBV5-1	NA	TRBJ2-1	CASSFGTSGTNEQFF	TGCGCCAGCAGCTTCGGGACTAGCGGGACCAATGAGCAGTTCTTC
TRBD1	TRBV27	NA	TRBJ2-7	CASSSLQGIDEQYF	TGTGCCAGCAGTTCACTACAGGGGATTGACGAGCAGTACTTC
NA	TRBV28	NA	TRBJ1-1	CASSLLGPSNEAFF	TGTGCCAGCAGTTTATTGGGCCCGTCAAATGAAGCTTTCTTT
NA	TRBV7-6	NA	TRBJ2-1	CASSLQKSSYNEQFF	TGTGCCAGCAGCTTACAGAAAAGCTCCTACAATGAGCAGTTCTTC
NA	TRBV9	NA	TRBJ2-2	CASSVEIGGSFTNTGELFF	TGTGCCAGCAGCGTAGAGATCGGGGGATCTTTTACGAACACCGGGGAGCTGTTTTTT
NA	TRBV6-1	few	TRBJ2-1	CASSAPLRDEQFF	TGTGCCAGCAGTGCCCCCCTTCGGGATGAGCAGTTCTTC
TRBD1	TRBV6-5	NA	TRBJ1-4	CASRPGTVNEKLFF	TGTGCCAGCAGACCCGGGACAGTAAATGAAAAACTGTTTTTT
NA	TRBV9	few	TRBJ2-1	CASRDTGSQYNEQFF	TGTGCCAGCAGAGATACAGGTTCACAGTACAATGAGCAGTTCTTC
TRBD2	TRBV29-1	NA	TRBJ2-2	CSAGTSVFSGELFF	TGCAGCGCTGGGACTAGCGTATTTTCCGGGGAGCTGTTTTTT
TRBD1	TRBV11-2	few	TRBJ1-2	CASSLEPWTGDYGYTF	TGTGCCAGCAGCTTAGAGCCCTGGACAGGGGACTATGGCTACACCTTC
NA	TRBV9	NA	TRBJ2-5	CASSVGRRETQYF	TGTGCCAGCAGCGTGGGGAGGCGGGAGACCCAGTACTTC
TRBD2	TRBV27	NA	TRBJ2-7	CASSLGTSLEQYF	TGTGCCAGCAGTTTAGGGACTAGCCTCGAGCAGTACTTC
NA	TRBV7-2	few	TRBJ2-4	CASSLDSHIQYF	TGTGCCAGCAGCTTAGATTCTCACATTCAGTACTTC
TRBD1	TRBV7-9	NA	TRBJ2-3	CASIRQGGTDTQYF	TGTGCCAGCATCCGACAGGGGGGAACAGATACGCAGTATTTT
NA	TRBV11-2	NA	TRBJ1-1	CASSSTVKKVGTEAFF	TGTGCCAGCAGCTCCACAGTTAAAAAGGTCGGCACTGAAGCTTTCTTT
TRBD1	TRBV15	NA	TRBJ2-3	CATSRDRGVDTQYF	TGTGCCACCAGCAGGGACAGGGGGGTAGATACGCAGTATTTT
TRBD1	TRBV7-2	NA	TRBJ1-2	CASSSTRDRAVGGYTF	TGTGCCAGCAGCTCCACGAGGGACAGGGCCGTCGGTGGCTACACCTTC
TRBD2	TRBV5-1	once	TRBJ2-1	CASSLGGLGARDNEQFF	TGCGCCAGCAGCTTGGGGGGACTAGGGGCCCGAGACAATGAGCAGTTCTTC
NA	TRBV5-4	once	TRBJ2-3	CASTPSWGAGDTQYF	TGTGCCAGCACCCCCTCCTGGGGCGCGGGGGATACGCAGTATTTT